Listed here are 13 T cell receptor beta chains from one sample, sequenced in a study of blood T cell repertoires in COVID-19. Produced via immunoSEQ multiplex PCR; TCRdb's table is partial and in-frame only. Here the sample spans approximately 12,000 clones, around 82% being singletons. The sequenced sample was peripheral blood. The source of these receptors is a woman aged 55-70 years with acute or convalescent COVID-19.

DNA of the CDR3: TGTGCCAGAAGCTTGTGGGTCCGGACTAGCGGGGACACCGGGGAGCTGTTTTTT. This encodes CARSLWVRTSGDTGELFF. The V call is TRBV5-3, the J call TRBJ2-2; 12 bases agree with TRBD2. TRBV5-3 is an open reading frame whose function is uncertain. CDR3 size: 18 residues. The ends lost 1 base at V and 3 bases at J; junction bases unmatched: 7.

The CDR3 sequence is CASSEIATGLNGYTF. Here the CDR3 DNA reads TGTGCCAGCAGTGAAATCGCGACAGGTTTAAATGGCTACACCTTC. The rearrangement uses TRBV2 and TRBJ1-2, with a possible D match to TRBD1 (6 bases). Per germline, CDR1 SNHLY and CDR2 FYNNEI. This CDR3 has 15 amino acids. V was cut by 2 bases and J by 6 bases, with 16 bases left in between. Combining the CDR3 with reference TRBV2 and TRBJ1-2 gives the whole variable domain EPEVTQTPSHQVTQMGQEVILRCVPISNHLYFYWYRQILGQKVEFLVSFYNNEISEKSEIFDDQFSVERPDGSNFTLKIRSTKLEDSAMYFCASSEIATGLNGYTFGSGTRLTVV.

The V call is TRBV6-5, the J call TRBJ1-4; no firm D call. The CDR3 has 14 residues. V shed 2 bases and J shed 4 bases, with 8 bases lying between them. Germline assignment: CDR1 MNHEY and CDR2 SVGAGI. Here the CDR3 DNA reads TGTGCCAGCAGTTACCCCGAGGATAATGAAAAACTGTTTTTT. It is translated as CASSYPEDNEKLFF.

This clone turned up a few times. V is TRBV12-3 or TRBV12-4 and J is TRBJ1-5; 7 bases are a match to TRBD1. V lost 5 bases and J lost 7; bases outside the gene matches: 5. The CDR3 totals 13 residues. CDR3 region: CASSRTGAQPQHF. The CDR3 DNA reads TGTGCCAGCAGTCGAACAGGGGCCCAGCCCCAGCATTTT.

The chain combines TRBV15 with TRBJ1-1; D gene ambiguous. The V and J ends lost 10 bases and 5 bases respectively, with 20 bases between them. CDR1 is LNHNV and CDR2 is YYDKDF in the germline V gene (reference sequence). The CDR3 has 14 residues. In nucleotides, the CDR3 is TGTGCCATTAGGTCGGGGAGTTTGAGTACTGAAGCTTTCTTT. As protein: CAIRSGSLSTEAFF.

The CDR3 region is CASSVRTGIYEKLFF. CDR3 nucleotide sequence: TGTGCCAGCAGTGTCAGAACAGGGATTTACGAAAAACTGTTTTTT. The rearrangement uses TRBV28 and TRBJ1-4; possibly TRBD1 for D (6 bases). The CDR3 runs to 15 residues. Germline V gene data show CDR1 as MDHEN and CDR2 as SYDVKM. The V and J ends lost 5 bases and 8 bases respectively, with 18 bases between them.

V and J are TRBV11-3 and TRBJ1-2; no clear D gene. Trimming cost V 0 bases and J 8 bases, with 10 bases left between them. The CDR3 covers 13 residues. Germline lookup yields CDR1 SGHNT and CDR2 YENEEA. The CDR3 DNA sequence: TGTGCCAGCAGCTTAGATCCCGGGGTAGGCTACACCTTC. Translated, it gives CASSLDPGVGYTF. Filled out from reference TRBV11-3 and TRBJ1-2, the complete variable domain reads EAGVVQSPRYKIIEKKQPVAFWCNPISGHNTLYWYLQNLGQGPELLIRYENEEAVDDSQLPKDRFSAERLKGVDSTLKIQPAELGDSAVYLCASSLDPGVGYTFGSGTRLTVV.

The V call is TRBV6-5, the J call TRBJ2-3, with 8 bases matching TRBD1. J was trimmed by 3 bases and V by 8 bases; bases with no gene match: 4. The CDR3 is 13 amino acids. The germline gives CDR1 MNHEY, CDR2 SVGAGI. The CDR3 protein is CASATGETDTQYF. CDR3 bases: TGTGCCAGCGCGACAGGGGAAACAGATACGCAGTATTTT.

This clone came up once. CDR3 sequence reads: CASSQEGLSYEQYF. The CDR3 nucleotides are TGCGCCAGCAGCCAGGAGGGGCTAAGCTACGAGCAGTACTTC. The rearrangement uses TRBV4-1 and TRBJ2-7, with D possibly TRBD2 on 6 matching bases. From germline, CDR1 is MGHRA and CDR2 YSYEKL. The CDR3 has 14 amino acids. V was clipped by 3 bases and J by 3 bases, with 12 bases between them.

This clone was counted a few times. This chain uses TRBV29-1 with TRBJ1-1; D not certain. Trimming pared 0 bases from V and 9 bases from J, leaving 14 bases between. In germline, CDR1 is SQVTM, CDR2 ANQGSEA. This CDR3 is 13 amino acids long. The chain's CDR3 is CSVEDGRDRKAFF. In nucleotides, the CDR3 is TGCAGCGTTGAAGATGGGCGAGATAGGAAAGCTTTCTTT.

This rearrangement joins TRBV5-6 to TRBJ2-3, with D perhaps TRBD1 (6 bases). Germline-derived CDR1 and CDR2 are SGHDT and YYEEEE. V was pared by 4 bases and J by 0 bases, with 9 bases between. The CDR3 is made up of 14 amino acids. The CDR3 nucleotides read TGTGCCAGCAGCCCCGGACAGAGCACAGATACGCAGTATTTT. Encoded protein: CASSPGQSTDTQYF.

The rearrangement uses TRBV4-1 and TRBJ1-4, with a tentative D call TRBD1 (5 bases). CDR1 MGHRA and CDR2 YSYEKL come from the germline V gene. The CDR3 runs to 16 residues. With 0 bases removed from V and 11 bases from J, the gap between germline ends came to 19 bases. The CDR3 is CASSQEEGRANRKLFF. The CDR3 DNA is TGCGCCAGCAGCCAAGAAGAGGGGAGGGCTAACAGGAAACTGTTTTTT.

The chain links TRBV30 to TRBJ2-2; 12 positions agree with TRBD1. Trimming cost V 5 bases and J 4 bases; bases outside gene matches: 17. This CDR3 has 19 residues. Looked up from germline, CDR1 is GTSNPN and CDR2 is SVGIG (reference sequence). CDR3 coding DNA: TGTGCCTGGGCCCCCGATGTAAGGGACAGGGGGCACGGCACCGGGGAGCTGTTTTTT. This translates into CAWAPDVRDRGHGTGELFF.